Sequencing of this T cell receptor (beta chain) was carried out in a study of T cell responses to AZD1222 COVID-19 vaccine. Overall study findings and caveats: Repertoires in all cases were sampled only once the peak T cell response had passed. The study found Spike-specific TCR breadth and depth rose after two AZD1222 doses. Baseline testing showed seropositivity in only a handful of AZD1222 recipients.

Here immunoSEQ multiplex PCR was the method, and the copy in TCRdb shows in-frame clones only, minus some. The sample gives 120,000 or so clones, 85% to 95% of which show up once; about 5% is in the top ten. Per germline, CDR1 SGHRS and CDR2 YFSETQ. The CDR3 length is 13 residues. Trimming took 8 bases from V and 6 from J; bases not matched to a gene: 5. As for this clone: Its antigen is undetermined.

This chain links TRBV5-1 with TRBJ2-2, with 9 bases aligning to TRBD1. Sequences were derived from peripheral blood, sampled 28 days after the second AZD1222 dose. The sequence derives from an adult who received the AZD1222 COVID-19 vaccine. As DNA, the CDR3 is TGCGCCAGTACAGGGGGCTCGGCCGGGGAGCTGTTTTTT. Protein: CASTGGSAGELFF.